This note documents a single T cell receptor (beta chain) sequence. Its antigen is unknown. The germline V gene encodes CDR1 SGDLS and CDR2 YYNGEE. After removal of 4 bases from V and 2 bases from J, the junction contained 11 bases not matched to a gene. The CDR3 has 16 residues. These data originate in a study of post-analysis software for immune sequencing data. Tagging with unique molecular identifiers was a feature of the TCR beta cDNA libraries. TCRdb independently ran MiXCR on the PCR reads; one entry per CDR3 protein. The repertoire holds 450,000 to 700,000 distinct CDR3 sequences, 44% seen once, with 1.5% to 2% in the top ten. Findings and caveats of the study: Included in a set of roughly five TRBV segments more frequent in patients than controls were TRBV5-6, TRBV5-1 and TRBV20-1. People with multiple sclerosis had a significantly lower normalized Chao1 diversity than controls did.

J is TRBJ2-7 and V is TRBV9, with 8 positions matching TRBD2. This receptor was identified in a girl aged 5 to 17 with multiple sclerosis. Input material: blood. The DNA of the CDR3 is TGTGCCAGCAGCCCCAACCGGGGGCGGGGGGCCTACGAGCAGTACTTC. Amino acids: CASSPNRGRGAYEQYF.